This entry describes one T cell receptor (beta chain). Antigen unknown. Researchers grouped second doses given at about 4 or about 12 weeks into one pool. This sample is drawn from a study of T cell responses to AZD1222 COVID-19 vaccine. Study results and limitations: Only five or six AZD1222 recipients were seropositive at baseline. After the peak T cell response, and only then, were repertoires sampled.

Assay used: immunoSEQ multiplex PCR; TCRdb lists only in-frame clones, some missing. The repertoire holds approximately 130,000 clones, with 88% as singletons. The V segment lost 3 bases and the J segment 7 bases; nucleotides outside the gene matches: 3. CDR3 length equals 13 residues. Germline values: CDR1 LGHDT, CDR2 YNNKEL (reference sequence). The chain has TRBV3-1 (or the pseudogene TRBV3-2) and TRBJ1-5, with 7 bases that match TRBD1. The specimen was peripheral blood, collected 28 days after the second AZD1222 dose. This clonotype was obtained from an adult who received the AZD1222 COVID-19 vaccine. The CDR3 DNA follows: TGTGCCAGCAGCCAGGGACAGTGGCAGCCCCAGCATTTT. Its translation: CASSQGQWQPQHF.